This is a list of T cell receptor beta chains from one sample in a study of shared T cell receptors in the human thymus. Measured with immunoSEQ multiplex PCR; TCRdb has only the in-frame clones, and not every one. The sample includes roughly 710,000 clones, 75% to 90% of them seen just once. The same sample was also studied in work on human thymus T cells.

Sequenced input: thymocytes. The receptors stem from a girl under two years old with a congenital heart defect. The CDR3 runs from the conserved cysteine through the conserved F or W. Fields, in order: clone size, J gene, CDR3 length, V gene, D gene, CDR3 protein, CDR3 DNA. A D gene is named only where the DNA matches it firmly. Clone size is stated in some rows and not others, as once, few, many or a class when expanded.

once	TRBJ1-4	16	TRBV19	TRBD1	CASSSQETGSGEKLFF	TGTGCCAGTAGTAGCCAAGAGACAGGGTCAGGGGAAAAACTGTTTTTT
-	TRBJ1-1	15	TRBV28	-	CASRDRQADGTEAFF	TGTGCCAGCAGGGATCGACAGGCGGACGGCACTGAAGCTTTCTTT
once	TRBJ2-7	20	TRBV15	TRBD2	CATSRRGGRRQGKGAYEQYF	TGTGCCACCAGCAGGCGGGGGGGGAGGCGACAGGGAAAGGGGGCCTACGAGCAGTACTTC
-	TRBJ1-2	15	TRBV27	TRBD1	CASSLGPGQHYGYTF	TGTGCCAGCAGTTTGGGGCCGGGACAGCACTATGGCTACACCTTC
-	TRBJ1-2	13	TRBV29-1	-	CSVEIGGTSSYTF	TGCAGCGTTGAAATAGGAGGGACTAGTAGCTACACCTTC
-	TRBJ2-2	18	TRBV4-1	TRBD1	CASSQVVKDRPFTGELFF	TGCGCCAGCAGCCAAGTTGTAAAGGACAGGCCTTTTACCGGGGAGCTGTTTTTT
few	TRBJ2-5	15	TRBV15	TRBD1	CATSSPGQDQETQYF	TGTGCCACCAGCAGTCCGGGACAGGACCAAGAGACCCAGTACTTC
-	TRBJ1-1	17	TRBV25-1	TRBD1	CASKSRDRTTMNTEAFF	TGTGCCAGCAAGAGCCGGGACAGGACGACGATGAACACTGAAGCTTTCTTT
-	TRBJ2-7	16	TRBV4-3	TRBD1	CASSQGGDRGSHEQYF	TGCGCCAGCAGCCAAGGTGGGGACAGGGGGTCCCACGAGCAGTACTTC
-	TRBJ2-3	20	TRBV4-1	TRBD2	CASSQDSKLALAASTDTQYF	TGCGCCAGCAGCCAAGATTCGAAATTGGCCCTAGCGGCTAGCACAGATACGCAGTATTTT
-	TRBJ2-1	16	TRBV2	TRBD2	CASSEAQLAGGDEQFF	TGTGCCAGCAGTGAAGCGCAACTAGCGGGGGGGGATGAGCAGTTCTTC
-	TRBJ1-2	15	TRBV6-6	-	CASTLSEGANYGYTF	TGTGCCAGCACCCTATCAGAGGGCGCTAACTATGGCTACACCTTC
-	TRBJ1-1	13	TRBV10-3	-	CAIRSGVNTEAFF	TGTGCCATCAGATCGGGGGTGAACACTGAAGCTTTCTTT
-	TRBJ1-6	17	TRBV10-3	-	CAISESHRGNMSSPLHF	TGTGCCATCAGTGAGTCCCATAGGGGGAACATGAGCTCACCCCTCCACTTT
-	TRBJ1-2	13	TRBV5-6	TRBD1	CASGDRGPYGYTF	TGTGCCAGCGGGGACAGGGGGCCCTATGGCTACACCTTC
-	TRBJ1-4	13	TRBV19	-	CASTRPDYEKLFF	TGTGCCAGTACCCGGCCAGACTATGAAAAACTGTTTTTT
-	TRBJ1-1	17	TRBV28	-	CASSLSQEGRRNTEAFF	TGTGCCAGCAGTTTATCTCAGGAGGGACGAAGGAACACTGAAGCTTTCTTT
-	TRBJ2-7	15	TRBV27	TRBD1	CASSYGQGASIEQYF	TGTGCCAGCAGTTACGGACAGGGGGCTTCAATCGAGCAGTACTTC
-	TRBJ1-2	14	TRBV25-1	TRBD1	CASSDGDREDGYTF	TGTGCCAGCAGTGACGGAGACAGGGAGGATGGCTACACCTTC
-	TRBJ2-7	15	TRBV5-4	-	CASSPGHRSSYEQYF	TGTGCCAGCAGCCCGGGACACCGGAGCTCCTACGAGCAGTACTTC
once	TRBJ2-7	15	TRBV6-5	TRBD1	CASSYRLDSRDREYF	TGTGCCAGCAGTTATAGGCTTGACAGCCGGGACAGGGAGTACTTC
-	TRBJ1-2	17	TRBV5-1	TRBD1	CASSLGGGGQAYYGYTF	TGCGCCAGCAGCTTGGGTGGTGGGGGACAGGCGTACTATGGCTACACCTTC
-	TRBJ2-3	14	TRBV29-1	-	CSTPVGGSTDTQYF	TGCAGCACCCCCGTAGGCGGTAGCACAGATACGCAGTATTTT
-	TRBJ2-7	13	TRBV27	TRBD2	CASSSGGAYEQYF	TGTGCCAGCAGCAGCGGGGGGGCCTACGAGCAGTACTTC
few	TRBJ2-2	16	TRBV14	TRBD1	CASSHPQDRDTGELFF	TGTGCCAGCAGCCACCCCCAAGACAGGGACACCGGGGAGCTGTTTTTT
-	TRBJ1-1	12	TRBV18	-	CASSHREDEAFF	TGTGCCAGCTCACACCGGGAGGACGAAGCTTTCTTT
-	TRBJ1-1	16	TRBV9	TRBD1	CASSGRRTGGNTEAFF	TGTGCCAGCAGCGGTAGAAGGACAGGGGGGAACACTGAAGCTTTCTTT
-	TRBJ1-5	17	TRBV27	-	CASSASSDRRHHQPQHF	TGTGCCAGCAGTGCTTCTTCCGACAGGCGCCATCATCAGCCCCAGCATTTT
-	TRBJ1-2	18	TRBV7-8	TRBD1	CASSSRGDRGLPNYGYTF	TGTGCCAGCAGCTCAAGAGGGGACAGGGGCCTTCCTAACTATGGCTACACCTTC
-	TRBJ1-1	16	TRBV10-2	-	CASSVSLSFMNTEAFF	TGCGCCAGCAGTGTGTCATTGTCCTTTATGAACACTGAAGCTTTCTTT
-	TRBJ2-3	19	TRBV4-3	-	CASSQSTGIPRGFTDTQYF	TGCGCCAGCAGCCAATCAACAGGTATCCCCCGCGGTTTCACAGATACGCAGTATTTT
-	TRBJ2-3	18	TRBV14	TRBD1	CASSRTNRDRGRTDTQYF	TGTGCCAGCAGCCGAACCAACCGGGACAGGGGGCGCACAGATACGCAGTATTTT
-	TRBJ1-6	14	TRBV27	-	CASSLPKRNSPLHF	TGTGCCAGCAGCCTCCCAAAGCGGAATTCCCCCCTCCACTTT
-	TRBJ1-1	17	TRBV19	TRBD1	CASSIDETGRGNTEAFF	TGTGCCAGTAGTATAGATGAGACAGGGCGGGGGAACACTGAAGCTTTCTTT
-	TRBJ2-3	16	TRBV4-1	TRBD2	CASSHPLAGGTDTQYF	TGCGCCAGCAGCCACCCCCTAGCGGGGGGTACAGATACGCAGTATTTT
-	TRBJ2-1	13	TRBV7-2	TRBD2	CAKSRGGLNEQFF	TGTGCCAAGTCTCGGGGGGGACTCAATGAGCAGTTCTTC
-	TRBJ1-2	15	TRBV30	TRBD1	CAWSGDRGSSGGYTF	TGTGCCTGGAGTGGGGACAGGGGGTCATCCGGCGGCTACACCTTC
once	TRBJ1-2	14	TRBV2	-	CASSTGKARNGYTF	TGTGCCAGCAGTACCGGGAAGGCCCGCAATGGCTACACCTTC
-	TRBJ2-7	17	TRBV5-1	TRBD1	CASSENPRDREGYEQYF	TGCGCCAGCAGCGAAAACCCCCGGGACAGGGAGGGCTACGAGCAGTACTTC
few	TRBJ1-5	14	TRBV6-5	TRBD1	CASSYSGGRQPQHF	TGTGCCAGCAGTTACTCAGGGGGCAGGCAGCCCCAGCATTTT
-	TRBJ1-5	16	TRBV6-1	TRBD1	CASSGLRQGACQPQHF	TGTGCCAGCAGTGGCCTTCGACAGGGGGCTTGTCAGCCCCAGCATTTT
-	TRBJ1-1	15	TRBV7-2	-	CASSPPQGMNTEAFF	TGTGCCAGCAGCCCCCCCCAGGGGATGAACACTGAAGCTTTCTTT
-	TRBJ1-4	16	TRBV7-2	TRBD1	CASSLARDRGREKLFF	TGTGCCAGCAGCTTAGCGCGGGACAGGGGGCGCGAAAAACTGTTTTTT
-	TRBJ1-1	15	TRBV25-1	-	CASSNGQGVDTEAFF	TGTGCCAGCAGTAATGGTCAAGGGGTGGACACTGAAGCTTTCTTT
-	TRBJ1-5	17	TRBV6-8	TRBD1	CASSFDYRDSPDQPQHF	TGTGCCAGCAGTTTCGACTACCGGGACAGTCCCGATCAGCCCCAGCATTTT
-	TRBJ1-6	20	TRBV19	-	CASRGSMRPGSRRYNSPLHF	TGTGCCAGTAGAGGGAGTATGCGGCCGGGCTCCAGGCGATATAATTCACCCCTCCACTTT
-	TRBJ1-1	12	TRBV18	-	CASSPGGDEAFF	TGTGCCAGCTCACCAGGAGGGGATGAAGCTTTCTTT
-	TRBJ1-3	16	TRBV4-1	TRBD1	CASSPRQGAGGNTIYF	TGCGCCAGCAGCCCGAGACAGGGAGCCGGCGGAAACACCATATATTTT
-	TRBJ1-2	17	TRBV6-1	TRBD1	CASSEAVGTDSNYGYTF	TGTGCCAGCAGTGAGGCAGTGGGGACAGATTCTAACTATGGCTACACCTTC
-	TRBJ1-6	16	TRBV2	-	CASSGTEGSYNSPLHF	TGTGCCAGCAGTGGGACAGAAGGGTCCTATAATTCACCCCTCCACTTT